These T cell receptor beta chains were read from a single sample in a study of T cells in Graves' hyperthyroidism and ophthalmopathy. Via MiXCR, TCRdb re-called the multiplex PCR reads, giving one row per CDR3 protein. The sample lists approximately 400,000 distinct CDR3 sequences, 15% to 19% occurring once. Sequenced sample: blood. The receptors were sampled from a woman in her late teens or twenties with Graves' hyperthyroidism. Both conserved end residues are part of each CDR3. The D gene is left open where the match is weak. Rows may omit the clone size; those that give it use once, few, many or a size class.

many TRBJ1-3 - TRBV12-3/TRBV12-4 TGTGCCAGCAGTTCCCCAGGGTATTCGGGAAACACCATATATTTT CASSSPGYSGNTIYF
few TRBJ1-2 - TRBV24-1 TGTGCCACCAGTGATAGGTATGGCTACACCTTC CATSDRYGYTF
many TRBJ2-7 TRBD2 TRBV6-1 TGTGCCAGCAGGGAAAGCGGGACCTACGAGCAGTACTTC CASRESGTYEQYF
many TRBJ1-1 - TRBV20-1 TGCAGTGCTGAGCCGGGAAACTGGGACACTGAAGCTTTCTTT CSAEPGNWDTEAFF
few TRBJ1-1 TRBD1 TRBV12-3/TRBV12-4 TGTGCCAGCAGTTTAACGACAGGGAGGTACACTGAAGCTTTCTTT CASSLTTGRYTEAFF
- TRBJ2-5 TRBD2 TRBV5-1 TGCGCCAGCAGCTTTTGGGTAGCGGGGTCGGAGACCCAGTACTTC CASSFWVAGSETQYF
- TRBJ2-7 TRBD1 TRBV5-6 TGTGCCAGCAGTAGAGCCTGGGGACAGCTCCGCGAGCAGTACTTC CASSRAWGQLREQYF
- TRBJ1-2 TRBD1 TRBV12-3/TRBV12-4 TGTGCCAGCAGTACTGGTGGGACAGGGGGCCATGGCTACACCTTC CASSTGGTGGHGYTF
many TRBJ2-5 TRBD2 TRBV2 TGTGCCAGCAGTGCCAGCGGGGGAGAGACCCAGTACTTC CASSASGGETQYF
many TRBJ2-4 - TRBV5-1 TGCGCCAGCAGCTTTATGTCGGCGGTTTGGGGCAAAAACATTCAGTACTTC CASSFMSAVWGKNIQYF
many TRBJ2-2 - TRBV5-1 TGCGCCAGCAGCTTGCAAGGGGACACCGGGGAGCTGTTTTTT CASSLQGDTGELFF
many TRBJ2-3 - TRBV28 TGTGCCAGCAGTCTCCAAACTAGAACAGATACGCAGTATTTT CASSLQTRTDTQYF
- TRBJ1-4 TRBD1 TRBV7-6 TGTGCCAGCAGCTTAGGGATGGGACAGGGAGGTGAAAAACTGTTTTTT CASSLGMGQGGEKLFF
- TRBJ1-1 - TRBV6-1 TGTGCCAGTACGGACAGAGGGAGCGCTGAAGCTTTCTTT CASTDRGSAEAFF
many TRBJ2-1 TRBD2 TRBV11-2 TGTGCCAGCAGCTTAGAGGGGGGGTCCTACAATGAGCAGTTCTTC CASSLEGGSYNEQFF
many TRBJ1-1 TRBD1 TRBV7-2 TGTGCCAGCAGCTCCAGGGGGCTAAACACTGAAGCTTTCTTT CASSSRGLNTEAFF
once TRBJ2-5 TRBD2 TRBV11-2 TGTGCCAGCAGCCCAGGACTAGCGGGAGCAGTAGAGACCCAGTACTTC CASSPGLAGAVETQYF
- TRBJ1-2 - TRBV6-1 TGTGCCAGCAGTGAGGGCAGCCCTGTCAATGGCTACACCTTC CASSEGSPVNGYTF
many TRBJ2-1 TRBD2 TRBV6-2/TRBV6-3 TGTGCCAGCAGTTACTCTTACCAGTGGTGGTTGGCTAGCGGGAGCCCCTACAATGAGCAGTTCTTC CASSYSYQWWLASGSPYNEQFF
- TRBJ2-1 - TRBV14 TGTGCCGGCAGCCACTTAAAAGGGGGATCCTACAATGAGCAGTTCTTC CAGSHLKGGSYNEQFF
- TRBJ2-5 TRBD2 TRBV10-1 TGCGCCAGCATGAAACTAGCGGGAAAGGTCGGGCAAGAGACCCAGTACTTC CASMKLAGKVGQETQYF
many TRBJ1-3 - TRBV7-2 TGTGCCAGCAGCTCTAACATGGGCTCTGGAAACACCATATATTTT CASSSNMGSGNTIYF
once TRBJ2-1 - TRBV15 TGTGCCACCAGCAGAGGGAACGGCTACAATGAGCAGTTCTTC CATSRGNGYNEQFF
many TRBJ2-3 TRBD1 TRBV12-3/TRBV12-4 TGTGCCAGCAGTCAGGGGGCAGGGTATAGCACAGATACGCAGTATTTT CASSQGAGYSTDTQYF
many TRBJ1-1 - TRBV6-2/TRBV6-3 TGTGCCAGCACCCGCATCATGAACACTGAAGCTTTCTTT CASTRIMNTEAFF
- TRBJ2-6 - TRBV19 TGTGCCGCCTCCCCGGCGGCCAACGTCCTGACTTTC CAASPAANVLTF
few TRBJ1-4 - TRBV19 TGTGCCAGTAGTATTGGAGCGGTTAATGAAAAACTGTTTTTT CASSIGAVNEKLFF
few TRBJ2-6 TRBD1 TRBV7-9 TGTGCCAGCAGCCGTGCACAGGGGGCGCTGACTGGGGCCAACGTCCTGACTTTC CASSRAQGALTGANVLTF
- TRBJ1-2 - TRBV19 TGTGCCAGTACCGGTAGGGTCTATGGCTACACCTTC CASTGRVYGYTF
many TRBJ1-1 - TRBV6-5 TGTGCCAGCAGTTACTCGTGGGCGCACACTGAAGCTTTCTTT CASSYSWAHTEAFF
- TRBJ2-6 - TRBV3-1 TGTGCCAGCAGCTTAGCACCCGGGGCCAACGTCCTGACTTTC CASSLAPGANVLTF
many TRBJ1-1 - TRBV2 TGTGCCAGCAGTGTACGGGCCATGCGGAACACTGAAGCTTTCTTT CASSVRAMRNTEAFF
few TRBJ2-1 - TRBV25-1 TGTGCCAGCAGTGACACGGGGTACGGGTGGAATGAGCAGTTCTTC CASSDTGYGWNEQFF
- TRBJ2-5 TRBD2 TRBV20-1 TGCAGTGCTAGAGGGGGGGAGCGGGAGATGGTAGAGACCCAGTACTTC CSARGGEREMVETQYF
- TRBJ2-2 TRBD2 TRBV3-1 TGTGCCAGCAGTCAAGGGAAAGCGGGAGGGCCGACCGGGGAGCTGTTTTTT CASSQGKAGGPTGELFF
- TRBJ2-3 - TRBV15 TGTGCCACCAGCCGCCGGGACGGGCTCACAGATACGCAGTATTTT CATSRRDGLTDTQYF
- TRBJ1-6 - TRBV10-3 TGTGCCATCAGTGCTCAGGGTCTGGGTTCACCCCTCCACTTT CAISAQGLGSPLHF
many TRBJ1-5 - TRBV3-1 TGTGCCAGCAGCCAAGATCACCTTTTTCAGCCCCAGCATTTT CASSQDHLFQPQHF
- TRBJ1-1 TRBD1 TRBV19 TGTGCCAGTAGGTTTCAGGGGGGGAACACTGAAGCTTTCTTT CASRFQGGNTEAFF
few TRBJ1-2 - TRBV9 TGTGCCAGTACGATTAATCCGAAATATGGCTACACCTTC CASTINPKYGYTF
many TRBJ2-7 TRBD1 TRBV20-1 TGCAGTGCTATCCCGGGACAGGGCCCTTCTCCCTACGAGCAGTACTTC CSAIPGQGPSPYEQYF
- TRBJ2-5 TRBD2 TRBV9 TGTGCCAGCAGCGCCACTAGCGGGGGAGAGACCCAGTACTTC CASSATSGGETQYF
- TRBJ2-1 - TRBV20-1 TGCAGTGCTGTCTCCGAGCGCAATGAGCAGTTCTTC CSAVSERNEQFF
many TRBJ2-3 TRBD1 TRBV7-3 TGTGCCAGCAGCCCGGGGACAGGGATCACAGATACGCAGTATTTT CASSPGTGITDTQYF
- TRBJ1-2 - TRBV6-2/TRBV6-3 TGTGCCAGCAGTCGGGACACCTTTTTCTATGGCTACACCTTC CASSRDTFFYGYTF
- TRBJ1-1 - TRBV9 TGTGCCAGCAGCCAAATCGGCGTTTCTGAAGCTTTCTTT CASSQIGVSEAFF
many TRBJ2-2 TRBD2 TRBV15 TGTGCCACCGTCCGGGGACTAGCGGGCAGGATGAACACCGGGGAGCTGTTTTTT CATVRGLAGRMNTGELFF
many TRBJ2-1 TRBD2 TRBV20-1 TGCAGTGCTAGTGGGCGGGAGACCTACAATGAGCAGTTCTTC CSASGRETYNEQFF
few TRBJ2-1 TRBD2 TRBV18 TGTGCCAGCGCGACTAGCGGGGGATCTGGGAATAAGCAGTTCTTC CASATSGGSGNKQFF
- TRBJ1-5 - TRBV19 TGTGCCAGTAGTCAGGGTTCGGTCGGGAATCAGCCCCAGCATTTT CASSQGSVGNQPQHF
few TRBJ1-1 - TRBV4-3 TGCGCCAGCAGCCAAGAAATTTCGGGGATCACTGAAGCTTTCTTT CASSQEISGITEAFF
many TRBJ2-3 - TRBV18 TGTGCCAGCTCGAGTAAGGCCGCTAGCACAGATACGCAGTATTTT CASSSKAASTDTQYF
- TRBJ2-6 TRBD2 TRBV6-1 TGTGCCAGCAGTGAAAGGGTAGCGGGAGTGAGCTCTGGGGCCAACGTCCTGACTTTC CASSERVAGVSSGANVLTF
many TRBJ2-7 TRBD2 TRBV12-3/TRBV12-4 TGTGCCAGCAGTCCTCAGCGGGGCCCCTCCTACGAGCAGTACTTC CASSPQRGPSYEQYF